Described below is a single T cell receptor beta chain sequence and its context. This clonotype was seen many times. The target of this receptor is not known. Per-base quality was not reported, and no clone a single base away is much larger than it. The data originate from a study of spatial heterogeneity in lung cancer (dated by TCRdb to the late 2010s). With respect to the entire study: More beta-chain than alpha-chain transcripts were consistently detected, likely reflecting higher beta-chain transcript abundance. In the raw uncorrected reads, each unique combination of TCR and UMI appeared more than ten times on average. In non-small cell lung cancer, the study quantitatively compared TCR alpha and beta repertoires across several tumor regions, matched nontumor lung, and blood. Nonsynonymous mutation counts, determined by whole-exome sequencing of tumor tissue, were related to features of the TCR repertoire. Both alpha and beta chains were TCR-sequenced in fewer than 250 tumor regions, approximately 64 matched nontumor lung samples and approximately 50 PBMC samples obtained at surgery.

Overall study results and their limits: Additional single-cell paired TCR alpha and beta sequencing was considered necessary to confirm, at a functional level, the hypothesis that regional TCRs recognize regional mutations. Ubiquitous expanded tumor TCRs were detected in blood more often at tumor resection than at routine follow-up.

The CDR3 covers 14 residues, taking in both the cysteine and the phenylalanine. CDR3 DNA only is kept here, 42 bases in frame from base 1. The germline V and J ends show losses of 6 bases and 5 bases respectively, and no gene match explains 8 bases of the junction. The meaning of the sample's time point label: sample taken at primary tumor resection. Donors were 72 patients with early-stage, untreated non-small cell lung cancer from the lung TRACERx cohort. Without any cell sorting, TCR sequencing was performed on whole RNA extracted either from tumor and nontumor lung tissue or from cryopreserved PBMC samples. Patients were selected for TCR sequencing only if sufficient RNA was available from at least two tumor regions. To prepare the library, 5' RACE was applied. This sample was sequenced with a NextSeq 500. The TCR library protocol attached a unique molecular identifier to each TCR cDNA molecule to allow correction of PCR and sequencing errors. Processing in the source paper ran as follows. Decombinator tools were used for TCR identification, UMI-based error correction and CDR3 extraction. TCRs above a frequency of 2 per 1,000, corresponding to the top 1% of the tumor frequency distribution, were defined as expanded. Each repertoire was subsampled 100 times to 5,000 TCRs, after which Renyi diversity was computed with the R vegan package. To build CDR3 similarity networks, amino acid triplet string-kernel similarity was used, and CDR3s were connected when their pairwise similarity was above 0.82. TCRdb cleaned the public reads at Q25 with fastp, built clones with MiXCR and kept in-frame beta chains. Each CDR3 protein gets just one entry, which takes the most common genes and DNA from the rows behind it. The V and J calls come from TCRdb's annotation, not from the publication. In this sample the table shows about 21,000 distinct CDR3 sequences, around 4.6% of which occur a single time. The leading ten clones occupy 7% to 8.5% of the sample.

Material: PBMCs, obtained at surgery. The chain is encoded by TRBV12-3 or TRBV12-4 joined to TRBJ2-3, and TRBD1 matches 7 of the central bases. The clonotype was recovered from a male donor with early-stage non-small cell lung cancer. The CDR3 has the sequence CASSHRQGVDTQYF. The DNA is as follows: TGTGCCAGCAGCCATCGACAGGGTGTAGATACGCAGTATTTT.